These T cell receptor beta chains were read from a single sample in a study of control samples from healthy donors and cancer patients. The assay was immunoSEQ multiplex PCR, and TCRdb's table has in-frame clones only and misses some. The sample lists about 120,000 clones; roughly 90% were seen once. Sequencing was performed on PBMCs. All receptors derive from an older woman with lung cancer. Both conserved end residues are part of each CDR3.

TRBV9,TRBJ1-5,CASSSQGGVNQPQHF
TRBV30,TRBJ2-2,CAWTSGRLGELFF
TRBV30,TRBJ2-7,CAYGGAPYEQYF
TRBV7-9,TRBJ2-3,CASSLGGLAGGRDTQYF
TRBV6-5,TRBJ1-6,CASSYFGQVNSPLHF
TRBV9,TRBJ2-4,CASSGSGTSGSLNIQYF
TRBV6-5,TRBJ1-1,CASNPTGGDTEAFF
TRBV7-6,TRBJ2-2,CASSLYPGPTNTGELFF
TRBV27,TRBJ1-5,CASSPHTGEDNQPQHF
TRBV7-9,TRBJ2-2,CATRGYHGELFF
TRBV2,TRBJ1-5,CASSEMGLQPQHF
TRBV29-1,TRBJ2-2,CSGIRGYTGELFF
TRBV19,TRBJ1-5,CASRTDRGRIDSNQPQHF
TRBV7-2,TRBJ1-3,CAIEGQGAGNTIYF
TRBV15,TRBJ1-5,CATSRGGSRGTQPQHF
TRBV7-8,TRBJ2-2,CASSSIRGVWSGELFF
TRBV6-8,TRBJ2-2,CASSYLKQREDTGELFF
TRBV5-6,TRBJ1-2,CASISQGPFNYGYTF
TRBV2,TRBJ1-1,CASGGHTEAFF
TRBV2,TRBJ2-2,CASRPLTNTGELFF
TRBV19,TRBJ1-3,CASRLGAGNTIYF
TRBV6-5,TRBJ2-7,CASVPGARTSYEQYF
TRBV6-6,TRBJ2-1,CASSQPPGRSRGGEQFF
TRBV30,TRBJ1-3,CAWSGTSGNTIYF
TRBV29-1,TRBJ2-2,CSAKMGSGNTGELFF
TRBV11-2,TRBJ1-2,CASSLTAEANYGYTF
TRBV30,TRBJ1-1,CAWSRLSEAFF
TRBV3-1/TRBV3-2,TRBJ1-1,CASSRFLGDEAFF
TRBV6-1,TRBJ1-2,CASSEVTGVNYGYTF
TRBV30,TRBJ2-1,CASWTSGSSREQFF
TRBV4-1,TRBJ2-1,CASSSFSGGSNNEQFF
TRBV28,TRBJ1-2,CATGDRHNYGYTF
TRBV19,TRBJ1-2,CASAGTPVSGYTF
TRBV19,TRBJ2-2,CASSIQGNTGELFF
TRBV7-2,TRBJ2-2,CASSLSTGYTGELFF
TRBV2,TRBJ1-2,CASSVSGSGGGYTF
TRBV7-9,TRBJ2-3,CASSLGGRAPGTDTQYF
TRBV7-2,TRBJ1-5,CASSPSLTSNQPQHF
TRBV7-2,TRBJ1-1,CASSLTPGVNTEAFF
TRBV28,TRBJ1-1,CAASWAGGNTEAFF
TRBV12-5,TRBJ2-3,CASAPGVAGRSTDTQYF
TRBV5-1,TRBJ1-2,CASSFEGGQGPYGYTF
TRBV9,TRBJ2-2,CASSAWVGENTGELFF